Listed below are T cell receptor beta chains from one sample, sequenced in a study of T cells in Graves' hyperthyroidism and ophthalmopathy. MiXCR, run by TCRdb on the multiplex PCR reads, gives a single entry per CDR3 protein. The profile covers hundreds of thousands of distinct CDR3 sequences, with 15% to 20% appearing a single time and 3.8% taken by the ten largest. Specimen: blood. Receptors were obtained from a woman aged 25 to 39 with Graves' hyperthyroidism. Each CDR3 is given with its conserved first and last residue. The order of the fields is clone size, V gene, J gene, D gene, CDR3 protein, CDR3 DNA. D genes are given only for firm matches. For some rows the clone size is stated as once, few or many, or as a class when expanded; others skip it.

size: many; V: TRBV30; J: TRBJ2-2; D: -; CDR3: CAWTGATGELFF; DNA: TGTGCCTGGACGGGAGCCACCGGGGAGCTGTTTTTT
size: -; V: TRBV5-8; J: TRBJ1-5; D: -; CDR3: CASSLFLNQPQHF; DNA: TGTGCCAGCAGCTTGTTTTTGAATCAGCCCCAGCATTTT
size: few; V: TRBV5-1; J: TRBJ2-5; D: -; CDR3: CASSLEYETQYF; DNA: TGCGCCAGCAGCTTGGAGTATGAGACCCAGTACTTC
size: few; V: TRBV7-2; J: TRBJ2-1; D: -; CDR3: CASSFDNGNEQFF; DNA: TGTGCCAGCAGCTTCGACAATGGGAATGAGCAGTTCTTC
size: -; V: TRBV7-6; J: TRBJ2-2; D: TRBD1; CDR3: CASSSPGQGIIAGELFF; DNA: TGTGCCAGCAGCTCACCGGGACAGGGTATAATCGCCGGGGAGCTGTTTTTT
size: few; V: TRBV20-1; J: TRBJ2-7; D: TRBD2; CDR3: CSARAGRGLAAREQYF; DNA: TGCAGTGCTAGAGCCGGGAGGGGTCTAGCGGCTCGCGAGCAGTACTTC
size: -; V: TRBV19; J: TRBJ1-2; D: -; CDR3: CASSPSSGFYGYTF; DNA: TGTGCCAGTAGCCCTTCGAGCGGATTCTATGGCTACACCTTC
size: many; V: TRBV20-1; J: TRBJ2-7; D: -; CDR3: CSARALEGYEQYF; DNA: TGCAGTGCTAGAGCTTTGGAGGGATACGAGCAGTACTTC
size: many; V: TRBV3-1; J: TRBJ1-1; D: -; CDR3: CASSQWGSFAEAFF; DNA: TGTGCCAGCAGCCAATGGGGTTCCTTCGCTGAAGCTTTCTTT
size: -; V: TRBV7-9; J: TRBJ2-2; D: TRBD1; CDR3: CASSASWAGQGNTGELFF; DNA: TGTGCCAGCAGCGCTAGTTGGGCCGGACAGGGGAACACCGGGGAGCTGTTTTTT
size: -; V: TRBV25-1; J: TRBJ2-2; D: TRBD1; CDR3: CASGPSLGQGTGELFF; DNA: TGTGCCAGTGGGCCGTCCCTGGGACAGGGGACCGGGGAGCTGTTTTTT
size: -; V: TRBV7-2; J: TRBJ2-5; D: -; CDR3: CASTANSGDQETQYF; DNA: TGTGCCAGCACCGCGAATTCGGGCGATCAAGAGACCCAGTACTTT
size: many; V: TRBV7-9; J: TRBJ2-2; D: -; CDR3: CASSPEGTGELFF; DNA: TGTGCCAGCAGCCCGGAGGGCACCGGGGAGCTGTTTTTT
size: many; V: TRBV13; J: TRBJ2-3; D: TRBD1; CDR3: CASSPTPGQGRTDTQYF; DNA: TGTGCCAGCAGCCCCACACCGGGACAGGGTCGTACAGATACGCAGTATTTT
size: few; V: TRBV11-3; J: TRBJ2-2; D: TRBD2; CDR3: CASSLRSSGNTGELFF; DNA: TGTGCCAGCAGTTTAAGGTCTAGCGGTAACACCGGGGAGCTGTTTTTT
size: few; V: TRBV20-1; J: TRBJ1-4; D: -; CDR3: CSAKASATNEKLFF; DNA: TGCAGTGCCAAAGCCAGTGCAACTAATGAAAAACTGTTTTTT
size: many; V: TRBV6-1; J: TRBJ1-5; D: -; CDR3: CASTGFNQPQHF; DNA: TGTGCCAGCACGGGTTTTAATCAGCCCCAGCATTTT
size: many; V: TRBV30; J: TRBJ1-6; D: -; CDR3: CAWSVPPTGDNSPLHF; DNA: TGTGCCTGGAGTGTTCCCCCGACGGGGGATAATTCACCCCTCCACTTT
size: -; V: TRBV7-2; J: TRBJ1-6; D: -; CDR3: CASSSTPTVLLNSPLHF; DNA: TGTGCCAGCAGCTCCACTCCGACGGTGCTCTTAAATTCACCCCTCCACTTT
size: few; V: TRBV9; J: TRBJ2-7; D: TRBD1; CDR3: CASSVGTGEYEQYF; DNA: TGTGCCAGCAGCGTGGGGACAGGGGAATACGAGCAGTACTTC
size: few; V: TRBV20-1; J: TRBJ2-7; D: TRBD2; CDR3: CSAIPGGVGEQYF; DNA: TGCAGTGCTATCCCGGGAGGGGTCGGAGAGCAGTACTTC
size: few; V: TRBV29-1; J: TRBJ2-1; D: -; CDR3: CSVVENSYNEQFF; DNA: TGCAGCGTTGTTGAAAACTCCTACAATGAGCAGTTCTTC
size: -; V: TRBV29-1; J: TRBJ2-2; D: -; CDR3: CSAVTAGRNTGELFF; DNA: TGCAGCGCTGTAACGGCAGGGAGGAATACCGGGGAGCTGTTTTTT
size: -; V: TRBV6-5; J: TRBJ1-5; D: -; CDR3: CAGSSTGDSNQPQHF; DNA: TGTGCCGGCAGTTCGACAGGAGATAGCAATCAGCCCCAGCATTTT
size: -; V: TRBV2; J: TRBJ2-1; D: -; CDR3: CAWGVPTYNEQFF; DNA: TGTGCCTGGGGAGTTCCCACCTACAATGAGCAGTTCTTC
size: -; V: TRBV30; J: TRBJ2-4; D: -; CDR3: CAWSVLLEPASAKNIQYF; DNA: TGTGCCTGGAGTGTATTGTTGGAACCGGCATCAGCCAAAAACATTCAGTACTTC
size: many; V: TRBV20-1; J: TRBJ1-5; D: TRBD1; CDR3: CSAREQGRIQPQHF; DNA: TGCAGTGCTAGAGAACAGGGGCGTATCCAGCCCCAGCATTTT
size: few; V: TRBV5-1; J: TRBJ2-1; D: -; CDR3: CASRDRDYNEQFF; DNA: TGCGCCAGCAGGGACAGAGACTACAATGAGCAGTTCTTC
size: many; V: TRBV27; J: TRBJ2-5; D: -; CDR3: CASSPIGVQETQYF; DNA: TGTGCCAGCAGTCCGATCGGGGTACAAGAGACCCAGTACTTC
size: few; V: TRBV10-3; J: TRBJ2-5; D: TRBD2; CDR3: CATSDGTSGRGETQYF; DNA: TGTGCCACCAGTGACGGGACTAGCGGGAGGGGAGAGACCCAGTACTTC
size: few; V: TRBV15; J: TRBJ1-1; D: -; CDR3: CATSPGRGAFF; DNA: TGTGCCACCAGCCCCGGCAGGGGTGCTTTCTTT
size: -; V: TRBV13; J: TRBJ2-5; D: TRBD2; CDR3: CASSSPDTSGRLGETQYF; DNA: TGTGCCAGCAGCTCACCAGATACTAGCGGGAGGCTTGGAGAGACCCAGTACTTC
size: few; V: TRBV29-1; J: TRBJ1-2; D: -; CDR3: CSVDWGDYGYTF; DNA: TGCAGCGTTGATTGGGGGGACTATGGCTACACCTTC
size: few; V: TRBV30; J: TRBJ1-4; D: -; CDR3: CAWSLQHGGNEKLFF; DNA: TGTGCCTGGAGCCTACAACACGGGGGGAATGAAAAACTGTTTTTT
size: many; V: TRBV11-3; J: TRBJ2-2; D: -; CDR3: CASSLGISEYTGELFF; DNA: TGTGCCAGCAGCTTAGGGATCAGCGAATACACCGGGGAGCTGTTTTTT